The 5 T cell receptor beta chains given below trace back to one sample, sequenced in a study of cytomegalovirus exposure and HLA in healthy donors. The PCR ran on 60 Vbeta and 13 Jbeta primers. The table came from immunoSEQ multiplex PCR; TCRdb's copy has only in-frame clones and leaves some out. This sample carries under 200,000 clones, about 86% of them seen once, and the ten largest clones take under 2.5%. Material: PBMCs. All receptors derive from a woman between 18 and 30 years old in good health and CMV-seronegative.

The gene calls are TRBV6-5 and TRBJ2-1; 9 nucleotides align to TRBD2. Trimming at V came to 4 bases and at J to 6 bases, leaving 4 bases not matched to a gene. Per germline, CDR1 MNHEY and CDR2 SVGAGI. The CDR3 sequence is 14 residues long. This CDR3 is CASSSAGGSNEQFF. CDR3 DNA sequence: TGTGCCAGCAGTTCGGCGGGGGGGAGCAATGAGCAGTTCTTC.

The V call is TRBV28, the J call TRBJ1-5; D call uncertain. Looked up from germline, CDR1 is MDHEN and CDR2 is SYDVKM. CDR3 length: 14 residues. The CDR3 DNA reads as TGTGCAGCATTGGGAGACTATAGCAATCAGCCCCAGCATTTT. Protein product: CAALGDYSNQPQHF.

V is TRBV5-5 and J is TRBJ2-7, with TRBD1 identical over 8 bases. Unmatched junction bases numbered 3, after V lost 4 bases and J lost 0 bases. The germline V gene encodes CDR1 SGHKS and CDR2 YYEKEE (reference sequence). The CDR3 totals 14 residues. The CDR3 region is CASSLDRGSYEQYF. CDR3 DNA: TGTGCCAGCAGCCTTGACAGGGGCTCCTACGAGCAGTACTTC.

J is TRBJ2-3 and V is TRBV6-4, with TRBD2 as a possible D gene (6 bases). CDR1 is MRHNA, CDR2 SNTAGT, per germline. The CDR3 runs 14 residues. V was cut by 8 bases and J by 3 bases, with 15 bases left in between. The CDR3 sequence is CASRRGLETDTQYF. CDR3 DNA: TGTGCCAGCCGCCGGGGACTGGAAACAGATACGCAGTATTTT.

V usage is TRBV6-1 and J usage is TRBJ2-7; 11 bases align to TRBD2. Germline CDR1 and CDR2: MNHNS and SASEGT. V shed 3 bases and J 3 bases; nucleotides not matched to a gene: 13. The CDR3 runs 18 residues. CDR3 DNA sequence: TGTGCCAGCAGTGACCCAGTAGCGGGGGGGCATCGGGGCTACGAGCAGTACTTC. Translation: CASSDPVAGGHRGYEQYF.